The clone carrying this TCR beta chain was recorded many times. The junction had 7 bases not matched to a gene; V was cut back by 2 bases and J by 4 bases. Germline V gives CDR1 MNHEY, CDR2 SVGAGI. The CDR3 sequence is 15 residues long. Original handling: TCRs per sample had a median of 95,638 and ranged from about 23,224 to 750,000. MiXCR was run by TCRdb on the RACE reads, yielding one entry per CDR3 protein. TCRdb's processing, not the authors' own work, is the source of the V and J calls. Of 300,000 to 450,000 distinct CDR3 sequences listed, about 5% were seen once; the top ten hold more than 8%. Time point reported: pre-sensitization, week 0. Sample treatment: therapeutic diphenylcyclopropenone sensitization with weekly scalp DPC. This sample is part of a study of human T cells and chemical hapten exposure.

This TCR was recovered from a woman aged 18-30 years with alopecia areata. Some clones in this sample may be carry-over from other donors' samples. The sequenced sample was whole blood, obtained in connection with sensitization to the hapten diphenylcyclopropenone (DPC). The V call is TRBV6-5, the J call TRBJ1-1, with TRBD1 matching over 7 bases. In DNA form, the CDR3 reads TGTGCCAGCAGTTACGGGCCAGGGGGGAGCACTGAAGCTTTCTTT. Amino acid sequence: CASSYGPGGSTEAFF.